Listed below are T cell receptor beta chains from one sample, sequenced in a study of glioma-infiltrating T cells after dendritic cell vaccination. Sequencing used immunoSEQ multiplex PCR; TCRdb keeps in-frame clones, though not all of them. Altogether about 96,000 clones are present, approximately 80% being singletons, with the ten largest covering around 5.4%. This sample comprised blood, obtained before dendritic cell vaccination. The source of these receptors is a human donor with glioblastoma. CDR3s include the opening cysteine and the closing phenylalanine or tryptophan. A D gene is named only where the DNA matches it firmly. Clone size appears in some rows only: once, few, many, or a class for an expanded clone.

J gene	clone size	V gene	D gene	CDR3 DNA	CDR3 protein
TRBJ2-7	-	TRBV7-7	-	TGTGCTAGCAGCTTAGGTGAACAGTACGAGCAGTACTTC	CASSLGEQYEQYF
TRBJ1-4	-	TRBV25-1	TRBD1	TGTGCCAGCAGTTTTGCAGGGGGCGATGAAAAACTGTTTTTT	CASSFAGGDEKLFF
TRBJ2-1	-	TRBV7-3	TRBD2	TGTGCCAGCAGCTTAATGGCGGGAGGTAACAATGAGCAGTTCTTC	CASSLMAGGNNEQFF
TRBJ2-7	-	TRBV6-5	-	TGTGCCAGCAGTTTAGAGCCGGGACATTCCTACGAGCAGTACTTC	CASSLEPGHSYEQYF
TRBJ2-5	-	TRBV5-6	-	TGTGCCAGCAGCAGGGGGACCTTCCAAGAGACCCAGTACTTC	CASSRGTFQETQYF
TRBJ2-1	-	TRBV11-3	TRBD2	TGTGCCAGCAGCTCCGGACTAGCGGGAGGTTACAATGAGCAGTTCTTC	CASSSGLAGGYNEQFF
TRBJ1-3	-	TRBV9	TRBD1	TGTGCCAGCAGCCCCCGGACAGGTCGAAACACCATATATTTT	CASSPRTGRNTIYF
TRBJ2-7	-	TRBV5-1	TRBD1	TGCGCCAGCAGCTTGACCGGGACAGGGGACATCGAGCAGTACTTC	CASSLTGTGDIEQYF
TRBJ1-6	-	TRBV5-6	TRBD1	TGCGCCAGCAGCTTGTCCGGGACAGGTCAGTCACCCCTCCACTTT	CASSLSGTGQSPLHF
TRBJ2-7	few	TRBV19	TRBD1	TGTGCCAGTAGTATCCAGGGGGCGCGTGCCCACGAGCAGTACTTC	CASSIQGARAHEQYF
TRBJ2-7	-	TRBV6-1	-	TGTGCCAGCAGTGAAGCCGGGTCAATTTCCTACGAGCAGTACTTC	CASSEAGSISYEQYF
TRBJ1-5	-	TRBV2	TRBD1	TGTGCCAGCAGTGGAGGGACAGGCTTTTTTAGCAATCAGCCCCAGCATTTT	CASSGGTGFFSNQPQHF
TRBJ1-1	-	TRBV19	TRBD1	TGTGCCAGTAGTGGTCGCAGGGGGCTCGCTGAAGCTTTCTTT	CASSGRRGLAEAFF
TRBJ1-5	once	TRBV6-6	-	TGTGCCAGCAGTTACCTTACAGACTACAATCAGCCCCAGCATTTT	CASSYLTDYNQPQHF
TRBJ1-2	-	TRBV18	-	TGTGCCAGCTCACCACGGGGAGGGAGAGTTAACTATGGCTACACCTTC	CASSPRGGRVNYGYTF
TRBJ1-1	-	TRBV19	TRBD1	TGTGCCAGTAGTAGACAGGGGGCTGACACTGAAGCTTTCTTT	CASSRQGADTEAFF
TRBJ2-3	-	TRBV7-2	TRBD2	TGTGCCAGCAGCTCGGGGACTAGCCGTGTCAGGGGTACGCAGTATTTT	CASSSGTSRVRGTQYF
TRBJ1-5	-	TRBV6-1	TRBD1	TGTGCCAGCAGTGAAGCTTTCAAGACAGGGGTCAATCAGCCCCAGCATTTT	CASSEAFKTGVNQPQHF
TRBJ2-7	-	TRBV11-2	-	TGTGCCAGCAGCTTAGCCGTAGCCTACGAGCAGTACTTC	CASSLAVAYEQYF
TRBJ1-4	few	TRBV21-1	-	TGTGCCAACGTTGCGGGTGAAAAACTGTTTTTT	CANVAGEKLFF
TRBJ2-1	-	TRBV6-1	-	TGTGCCAGCCGTTTTGGTGGAGGGATGGATGAGCAGTTCTTC	CASRFGGGMDEQFF
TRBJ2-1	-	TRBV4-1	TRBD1	TGCGCCAGCAGCCAATTAAGGGGACAGGAGTACAATGAGCAGTTCTTC	CASSQLRGQEYNEQFF
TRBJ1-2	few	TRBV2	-	TGTGCCAGCAGTGAACCACGGACACAACCTCATGGCTACACCTTC	CASSEPRTQPHGYTF
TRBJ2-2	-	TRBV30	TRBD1	TGTGCCTGGAAGCTCAGGGGGCGTTTACCCGGGGAGCTGTTTTTT	CAWKLRGRLPGELFF